This TCR beta chain stems from a study of T cell repertoires in cytomegalovirus infection. Study context: Well-studied HLA-B-restricted CMV epitopes were used in the study alongside recently identified HLA-C-restricted ones. From public TCR beta signatures came an indication of both CMV infection and matching HLA type. Study outcomes and limitations: HLA-C-restricted CMV clonotypes gave the most frequent clonotype in two of eight donors. CMV carriers having the relevant HLA were flagged by cumulative public TCR beta family frequency.

TCRdb recomputed calls from the reads with MiXCR, one row per CDR3 protein. The repertoire holds fewer than 350,000 distinct CDR3 sequences, with 25% to 30% as singletons. As for this clonotype: As yet, its antigen is unknown.

The sequence was obtained from a human donor in good health (CMV status not recorded). Some clones in this sample may be carry-over from other donors' samples. The material was cultured PBMCs, obtained from culture after CMV antigen stimulation.

The DNA for the CDR3 is TGTGCCACCAGTGATGTCTCCTCGGAGCAGCCCCAGCATTTT. Its protein is CATSDVSSEQPQHF. The rearrangement uses TRBV24-1 and TRBJ1-5; D is undetermined. This CDR3 region has 14 residues. V lost 3 bases and J lost 7, with 12 bases in between. CDR1 and CDR2 from the germline V gene are KGHDR and SFDVKD.